Sequencing of this T cell receptor beta chain was carried out in a study of control samples from healthy donors and cancer patients. The method was immunoSEQ multiplex PCR; TCRdb's version includes in-frame clones alone and lacks a portion of them. Altogether roughly 130,000 clones are present, approximately 90% being singletons, with the ten largest covering just over 8.5%. With 4 bases clipped from V and 4 bases from J, the junction kept 6 bases outside the gene matches. CDR1 LGHDT and CDR2 YNNKEL come from the germline V gene (reference sequence). The length of the CDR3 is 15 residues. The receptor was derived from a man aged 18 to 29 in good health. V is TRBV3-1 (or the pseudogene TRBV3-2) and J is TRBJ1-1, with 10 bases that match TRBD1. The source material was blood. For the CDR3, the DNA is TGTGCCAGCAGCCTGACAGGGGGCGCTTTCACTGAAGCTTTCTTT. Protein: CASSLTGGAFTEAFF.